These 16 T cell receptor beta chains were sequenced from one sample in a study of T-cell reconstitution after alpha-beta-depleted transplantation in children. The TCRbeta library incorporated unique molecular identifiers. Each CDR3 protein is one row after TCRdb ran MiXCR on the PCR reads. The sample has 400,000 to 450,000 distinct CDR3 sequences; roughly two fifths are singletons. Sequences were derived from PBMCs, sampled before TCRalphabeta/CD19-depleted stem cell transplant. These receptors were collected from a girl aged 2 to 10 with aplastic anemia, due to receive a stem cell transplant.

This clonotype was seen repeatedly, ten times or more. The V and J genes are TRBV7-9 and TRBJ2-3; no clear D. CDR1 SEHNR and CDR2 FQNEAQ come from the germline V gene (reference sequence). The CDR3 is 15 amino acids. The V end was cut by 3 bases, the J end by 1 base, with 11 bases between. CDR3 sequence (DNA): TGTGCCAGCAGCTTCGCAGATTGGGGCACAGATACGCAGTATTTT. This encodes CASSFADWGTDTQYF. Complete variable domain (other parts from reference TRBV7-9 and TRBJ2-3): DTGVSQNPRHKITKRGQNVTFRCDPISEHNRLYWYRQTLGQGPEFLTYFQNEAQLEKSRLLSDRFSAERPKGSFSTLEIQRTEQGDSAMYLCASSFADWGTDTQYFGPGTRLTVL.

This chain joins TRBV29-1 and TRBJ1-1; 8 bases are shared with TRBD1. The CDR3 totals 12 residues. V shed 7 bases, J shed 6 bases, and the junction held 7 bases outside the gene matches. Looked up from germline, CDR1 is SQVTM and CDR2 is ANQGSEA. CDR3: CSALDRVSEAFF. In nucleotides, the CDR3 is TGCAGCGCCCTGGACAGGGTATCTGAAGCTTTCTTT.

There are a few counts of this clonotype. V gene TRBV7-2 combines with J gene TRBJ2-7; the D is unclear. Germline lookup yields CDR1 SGHTA and CDR2 FQGNSA. V was clipped by 5 bases and J by 3 bases, with 11 bases between them. The CDR3 runs 13 residues. The CDR3 loop is CASSRPPRYEQYF. DNA for the CDR3: TGTGCCAGCAGCCGACCTCCGCGCTACGAGCAGTACTTC.

This clonotype has a count of ten or more. The CDR3 loop reads CSAGLSGRYSYEQYF. The CDR3 DNA reads TGCAGTGCCGGATTGAGTGGGAGATACTCCTACGAGCAGTACTTC. This sequence joins TRBV20-1 and TRBJ2-7; a weak D match, TRBD2 (5 bases). CDR1 and CDR2 from the germline V gene are DFQATT and SNEGSKA (reference sequence). The CDR3 is 15 residues long. V was cut by 6 bases and J by 0 bases, with 18 bases left in between.

This clonotype was counted a single time. V usage is TRBV4-2 and J usage is TRBJ1-2, with TRBD1 matching over 7 bases. The CDR3 covers 13 residues. The germline gives CDR1 LGHNA, CDR2 YNFKEQ. V lost 0 bases to trimming and J lost 7 bases; unmatched junction nucleotides: 2. CDR3 protein: CASSQDGTAGYTF. As DNA, the CDR3 is TGTGCCAGCAGCCAAGATGGGACAGCTGGCTACACCTTC.

The chain combines TRBV24-1 with TRBJ2-1; 8 nucleotides line up with TRBD2. CDR3 length: 17 amino acids. The ends lost 3 bases at V and 5 bases at J; junction bases unmatched: 11. Germline CDR1 reads KGHDR; CDR2 reads SFDVKD. The CDR3: CATSDPPRSLADNEQFF. The CDR3 nucleotides read TGTGCCACCAGTGATCCCCCCCGTTCACTAGCGGACAATGAGCAGTTCTTC.

The chain combines TRBV7-2 with TRBJ1-2; the D gene is possibly TRBD1 (5 bases). V shed 2 bases and J shed 5 bases, with 15 bases lying between them. Germline V CDR1 and CDR2: SGHTA, FQGNSA. The CDR3 spans 15 residues. CDR3 region: CASSLSWDGFYGYTF. CDR3 sequence (DNA): TGTGCCAGCAGCTTATCGTGGGACGGCTTTTATGGCTACACCTTC.

The chain couples TRBV7-8 to TRBJ2-3; 9 nucleotides line up with TRBD2. Germline V gene data show CDR1 as SGHVS and CDR2 as FQNEAQ. Losses at the gene ends were 5 bases for V and 5 bases for J; bases not matched to a gene: 11. The CDR3 length is 16 residues. The CDR3 spells CASSDIAGEVRDTQYF. The CDR3 DNA sequence: TGTGCCAGCAGCGACATAGCGGGGGAAGTTAGAGATACGCAGTATTTT.

This CDR3 reads CAISGRGKETQYF. In DNA, the CDR3 is TGTGCCATCAGCGGCAGGGGCAAAGAGACCCAGTACTTC. The chain employs TRBV10-3 and TRBJ2-5, with a tentative D call TRBD1 (6 bases). Germline V gene sequence: CDR1 ENHRY, CDR2 SYGVKD. This CDR3 is 13 amino acids long. V was cut by 6 bases and J by 3 bases, with 11 bases left in between.

This clonotype was seen repeatedly, ten times or more. This chain links TRBV20-1 with TRBJ1-2; tentative D call: TRBD1 (5 bases). Germline V gives CDR1 DFQATT, CDR2 SNEGSKA (reference sequence). V dropped 0 bases and J dropped 7 bases, with 15 bases sitting between them. The CDR3 has 14 residues. The CDR3 coding sequence is TGCAGTGCTAGAGATCATGCAGGGTTTCTTGGCTACACCTTC. Protein: CSARDHAGFLGYTF.

This clonotype was seen a few times. The J gene is TRBJ2-7, the V gene TRBV6-2 or TRBV6-3; D is uncertain. The ends were cut back, 2 bases at V and 5 bases at J, with 7 bases in the middle. Germline V gives CDR1 MNHEY, CDR2 SVGEGT. There are 12 residues in the CDR3. Here the CDR3 DNA reads TGTGCCAGCAGTTACCGCAGAAACGAGCAGTACTTC. It translates to CASSYRRNEQYF.

This clonotype has a count of ten or more. This sequence joins TRBV19 and TRBJ2-3, with D hard to call. Trimming pared 4 bases from V and 1 base from J, leaving 9 bases between. The germline gives CDR1 LNHDA, CDR2 SQIVND (reference sequence). This CDR3 is 14 amino acids long. This CDR3 is CASSTRAGTDTQYF. DNA of the CDR3: TGTGCCAGTAGTACAAGAGCCGGCACAGATACGCAGTATTTT.

The chain combines TRBV20-1 with TRBJ2-2, with 14 positions matching TRBD2. Germline V lookup: CDR1 DFQATT, CDR2 SNEGSKA (reference sequence). With V trimmed by 4 bases and J by 1 base, 8 bases remained unmatched. CDR3 size: 18 residues. CDR3 sequence reads: CSAIGTSGSGGNTGELFF. CDR3 bases: TGCAGTGCTATTGGGACTAGCGGGAGTGGCGGGAACACCGGGGAGCTGTTTTTT.

The chain has TRBV5-1 and TRBJ2-2; D call uncertain. CDR3 length: 13 amino acids. V gave up 0 bases and J gave up 6 bases, with 6 bases separating them. Germline V gene lookup returns CDR1 SGHRS and CDR2 YFSETQ. In DNA form, the CDR3 reads TGCGCCAGCAGCTTGGGTTGGTCCGGGGAGCTGTTTTTT. This sequence encodes CASSLGWSGELFF.

The chain couples TRBV9 to TRBJ2-1, with 10 nucleotides matching TRBD2. V lost 4 bases to trimming and J lost 1 base; unmatched junction nucleotides: 8. The CDR3 is made up of 17 amino acids. Germline V gives CDR1 SGDLS, CDR2 YYNGEE. Here the CDR3 DNA reads TGTGCCAGCAGCAAACTTCCGGGACTAGCGTCCTACAATGAGCAGTTCTTC. Protein sequence: CASSKLPGLASYNEQFF. The full variable domain, its missing parts supplied by reference TRBV9 and TRBJ2-1, is DSGVTQTPKHLITATGQRVTLRCSPRSGDLSVYWYQQSLDQGLQFLIQYYNGEERAKGNILERFSAQQFPDLHSELNLSSLELGDSALYFCASSKLPGLASYNEQFFGPGTRLTVL.

This clonotype came up once. This chain joins TRBV5-1 and TRBJ1-5; D is unresolved. CDR1 is SGHRS, CDR2 YFSETQ, per germline. Trimming shortened V by 0 bases and J by 7 bases, and 8 bases separated the two germline ends. The CDR3 covers 13 residues. CDR3 amino acids: CASSLVPGQPQHF. The CDR3 region has the DNA TGCGCCAGCAGCTTGGTGCCCGGCCAGCCCCAGCATTTT.